Shown below are 32 T cell receptor beta chains from a single sample sequenced in a study of T cell repertoires in cytomegalovirus infection. The antigens these receptors bind are not known. TCRdb called the reads again in MiXCR, with one record for every CDR3 protein. The sample yields approximately 110,000 distinct CDR3 sequences, around 45% seen once. Specimen: CD8+ T cells from cultured PBMCs, collected from culture after CMV antigen stimulation. These receptors all come from a human donor in good health (CMV status not recorded). Some clones in this sample may be carry-over from other donors' samples.

This clonotype was picked up a small number of times. The chain combines TRBV7-2 with TRBJ2-1; D perhaps matches TRBD2 (5 bases). Deletions cut 0 bases from V and 6 bases from J, with 18 bases between. The germline CDR1 and CDR2 sequences are SGHTA and FQGNSA. The CDR3 runs 17 residues. The chain's CDR3 is CASSLAHFQRGLNEQFF. The CDR3 DNA follows: TGTGCCAGCAGCTTAGCGCATTTCCAACGGGGTCTCAATGAGCAGTTCTTC.

This clonotype was observed at least ten times. V and J are TRBV7-8 and TRBJ2-5; 7 bases agree with TRBD1. This CDR3 has 17 amino acids. Trimming took 5 bases from V and 3 from J; bases not matched to a gene: 15. Germline V lookup: CDR1 SGHVS, CDR2 FQNEAQ. The CDR3 nucleotides are TGTGCCAGCAGCGAAATTTACCGGGACAGCAGAGAAGAGACCCAGTACTTC. It yields the protein CASSEIYRDSREETQYF.

V gene TRBV19 combines with J gene TRBJ1-1, with D unresolved. The CDR3 extends over 11 amino acids. V lost 7 bases to trimming and J lost 7 bases, with 10 bases between them. Germline CDR1 and CDR2: LNHDA and SQIVND (reference sequence). The chain's CDR3 is CASKNPFEAFF. The DNA of the CDR3 is TGTGCCAGTAAGAATCCCTTTGAAGCTTTCTTT.

This clonotype was picked up many times. The rearrangement joins TRBV4-1 to TRBJ1-1, with D unclear. The CDR3 extends over 16 amino acids. CDR1 is MGHRA and CDR2 is YSYEKL in the germline V gene. Trimming removed 0 bases from V and 0 bases from J, with 11 bases in between. The CDR3 nucleotides are TGCGCCAGCAGCCAAGATCGTCGACACATGAACACTGAAGCTTTCTTT. Residues: CASSQDRRHMNTEAFF.

V usage is TRBV24-1 and J usage is TRBJ1-5, with a possible D match to TRBD1 (5 bases). The germline V gene has CDR1 KGHDR and CDR2 SFDVKD. The ends were cut back, 6 bases at V and 0 bases at J, with 8 bases in the middle. This CDR3 contains 14 residues. CDR3: CATSLGHSNQPQHF. CDR3 bases: TGTGCCACCAGTTTGGGGCATAGCAATCAGCCCCAGCATTTT.

This clonotype was found many times. The chain has TRBV6-5 and TRBJ1-1; TRBD1 might be the D (5 bases). CDR1 is MNHEY and CDR2 is SVGAGI in the germline V gene. This CDR3 contains 13 residues. V lost 1 base and J lost 4, with 7 bases in between. The CDR3 sequence is CASSYLGLTEAFF. In nucleotides, the CDR3 is TGTGCCAGCAGTTACTTGGGGCTCACTGAAGCTTTCTTT.

The gene calls are TRBV11-2 and TRBJ2-1; 7 positions agree with TRBD2. CDR3 size: 17 residues. V lost 3 bases, J lost 0 bases, and 8 bases stayed unmatched. Germline CDR1 reads SGHAT; CDR2 reads FQNNGV. The CDR3 DNA sequence: TGTGCCAGCAGCTTCCTCATTACTAGCGCCTCCTACAATGAGCAGTTCTTC. It translates to CASSFLITSASYNEQFF.

This clonotype was seen once. CDR3 region: CASSPSPGGVYNEQFF. CDR3 sequence (DNA): TGTGCCAGCAGCCCCTCCCCGGGGGGCGTATACAATGAGCAGTTCTTC. The chain carries TRBV7-6 and TRBJ2-1; a possible D gene is TRBD2 (7 bases). In germline, CDR1 is SGHVS, CDR2 FNYEAQ. The V end was cut by 5 bases, the J end by 4 bases, with 18 bases between. The CDR3 has 16 amino acids.

This clonotype was picked up a small number of times. The chain links TRBV7-3 to TRBJ2-7; possibly TRBD1 for D (5 bases). V shed 2 bases and J shed 2 bases, with 13 bases lying between them. The CDR3 spans 15 residues. Germline CDR1 SGHTA, CDR2 FQGTGA. CDR3 protein: CASSLGPGLAYEQYF. The CDR3 region has the DNA TGTGCCAGCAGCTTAGGTCCAGGGCTGGCCTACGAGCAGTACTTC.

In its sample, this clonotype was seen a few times. This chain uses TRBV19 with TRBJ1-1; D may be TRBD1 (5 bases). CDR1 and CDR2 (germline): LNHDA, SQIVND (reference sequence). CDR3 length: 13 amino acids. The V end lost 3 bases, the J end lost 1 base, and 6 bases lay between the germline ends. The CDR3: CASSMGPNTEAFF. Written as DNA, the CDR3 is TGTGCCAGTAGTATGGGGCCGAACACTGAAGCTTTCTTT.

This clonotype was counted many times. The chain joins TRBV6-5 to TRBJ2-1; 8 bases agree with TRBD1. The V segment lost 5 bases and the J segment 1 base; nucleotides outside the gene matches: 10. The germline V gene has CDR1 MNHEY and CDR2 SVGAGI. The CDR3 length is 17 residues. The DNA of the CDR3 is TGTGCCAGCAGTACTCGGGCAGGGGGCCGTTCCTACAATGAGCAGTTCTTC. Its translation: CASSTRAGGRSYNEQFF.

The J gene is TRBJ1-1, the V gene TRBV7-9; D not resolved. Deletions cut 1 base from V and 1 base from J, with 7 bases between. The CDR3 length is 14 residues. Germline V CDR1 and CDR2: SEHNR, FQNEAQ (reference sequence). The CDR3 DNA follows: TGTGCCAGCAGCTTAGTTTGGTCGAACACTGAAGCTTTCTTT. It specifies CASSLVWSNTEAFF. Full variable domain (rest looked up from reference TRBV7-9 and TRBJ1-1): DTGVSQNPRHKITKRGQNVTFRCDPISEHNRLYWYRQTLGQGPEFLTYFQNEAQLEKSRLLSDRFSAERPKGSFSTLEIQRTEQGDSAMYLCASSLVWSNTEAFFGQGTRLTVV.

The chain joins TRBV9 to TRBJ1-3; 7 bases are shared with TRBD1. The CDR3 extends over 16 amino acids. J was trimmed by 0 bases and V by 7 bases; bases with no gene match: 10. Per the germline V gene, CDR1 is SGDLS and CDR2 is YYNGEE. The CDR3 spells CASASGQLSSGNTIYF. The CDR3 DNA is TGTGCCAGCGCCTCGGGACAGCTCAGCTCTGGAAACACCATATATTTT. The variable domain in full, completed from reference TRBV9 and TRBJ1-3, reads DSGVTQTPKHLITATGQRVTLRCSPRSGDLSVYWYQQSLDQGLQFLIQYYNGEERAKGNILERFSAQQFPDLHSELNLSSLELGDSALYFCASASGQLSSGNTIYFGEGSWLTVV.

This clonotype was counted at least ten times. The chain has TRBV12-3 or TRBV12-4 and TRBJ2-1; D not certain. V lost 2 bases and J 6 bases, leaving 5 bases between the germline ends. The CDR3 contains 12 residues. CDR3 sequence: CASSLLGNEQFF. CDR3 DNA sequence: TGTGCCAGCAGTTTACTGGGCAATGAGCAGTTCTTC.

This clonotype has ten or more counts. V usage is TRBV28 and J usage is TRBJ1-2; maybe TRBD1 (5 bases). The CDR3 consists of 12 residues. Germline V gene lookup returns CDR1 MDHEN and CDR2 SYDVKM. V lost 8 bases and J lost 7, with 14 bases in between. The CDR3 bases are TGTGCCAGCCTCCTGGGGGGGGGTGGCTACACCTTC. This sequence encodes CASLLGGGGYTF.

This clonotype was seen a few times. The junction and the germline gene differ at one end; a read error may be behind it. This rearrangement joins TRBV12-3 or TRBV12-4 to TRBJ1-1; no clear D gene. The length of the CDR3 is 11 residues. For the CDR3, the DNA is TGTGCCAGCAGTAAATCCTATGCTGACCACTTT. Protein product: CASSKSYADHF.

The table lists this clonotype with a few counts. The V call is TRBV4-1, the J call TRBJ1-4; D is possibly TRBD1 (6 bases). Germline CDR1 is MGHRA and CDR2 is YSYEKL. V was cut by 1 base and J by 8 bases, with 20 bases left in between. The CDR3 runs to 17 residues. This chain's CDR3 is CASSQVRGLTGREKLFF. CDR3 nucleotides: TGCGCCAGCAGCCAAGTTAGGGGTTTAACAGGGAGAGAAAAACTGTTTTTT.

A word on this clonotype: At one of its ends the junction is not consistent with the germline gene, which may arise from a read error. The chain links TRBV4-1 to TRBJ2-1; TRBD2 is a possible D gene (6 bases). This CDR3 comprises 16 residues. CDR1 is MGHRA and CDR2 is YSYEKL in the germline V gene. Here the CDR3 reads CASSQDRGSSYNEQFF. The CDR3 bases are TGTGCCAGCAGCCAAGATCGGGGGAGCTCCTACAATGAGCAGTTCTTC.

This clonotype has only a few counts. J is TRBJ1-1 and V is TRBV7-9, with unresolved D. V lost 5 bases and J lost 5, with 15 bases in between. Germline-derived CDR1 and CDR2 are SEHNR and FQNEAQ (reference sequence). CDR3 length equals 14 residues. The CDR3 loop is CASSTGVRRTEAFF. The DNA of the CDR3 is TGTGCCAGCAGCACTGGAGTCAGGAGGACTGAAGCTTTCTTT.

Only a few counts were recorded for this clonotype. The CDR3 DNA reads TGTGCCAGCAGCTCTTTTTTTTGGACAGACTCGTCGGGCTACACCTTC. Translated, it gives CASSSFFWTDSSGYTF. J is TRBJ1-2 and V is TRBV7-9; a weak D match, TRBD1 (6 bases). The germline CDR1 and CDR2 sequences are SEHNR and FQNEAQ (reference sequence). The V gene lost 4 bases and the J gene lost 8 bases, with 23 bases spanning the gap. CDR3 length equals 16 residues.

In this sample, this clonotype turned up a few times. The chain combines TRBV12-3 or TRBV12-4 with TRBJ1-2; D perhaps matches TRBD1 (6 bases). CDR3 size: 14 residues. Trimming pared 4 bases from V and 6 bases from J, leaving 15 bases between. The CDR3 protein is CASSSMDSNNGYTF. The DNA for the CDR3 is TGTGCCAGCAGTTCCATGGACAGTAATAATGGCTACACCTTC.

This clonotype was observed once. The V gene is TRBV9, the J gene TRBJ1-3; TRBD1 agrees at 9 bases. Germline V gene lookup returns CDR1 SGDLS and CDR2 YYNGEE. The CDR3 sequence is 15 residues long. The ends lost 3 bases at V and 2 bases at J; junction bases unmatched: 3. CDR3 in DNA: TGTGCCAGCAGCGGAGGACAGGGGACTGGAAACACCATATATTTT. It encodes CASSGGQGTGNTIYF.

The rearrangement links TRBV7-6 to TRBJ1-6; 7 nucleotides align to TRBD1. V was clipped by 2 bases and J by 6 bases; unmatched bases: 7. The CDR3 extends over 16 amino acids. CDR1 SGHVS and CDR2 FNYEAQ come from the germline V gene. The CDR3 sequence is CASSLYGTASNSPLHF. The DNA of the CDR3 is TGTGCCAGCAGCTTATATGGGACAGCTAGTAATTCACCCCTCCACTTT.

This rearrangement joins TRBV27 to TRBJ1-2; 10 bases agree with TRBD1. Germline-derived CDR1 and CDR2 are MNHEY and SMNVEV (reference sequence). The CDR3 totals 15 residues. V trimming: 3 bases; J trimming: 6 bases; junction bases outside the gene matches: 7. The CDR3 DNA sequence: TGTGCCAGCAGTTTCTTCCCCGGGACAGGGGATGGCTACACCTTC. Translated: CASSFFPGTGDGYTF.

This chain links TRBV2 with TRBJ1-1; D is unresolved. The CDR3 extends over 14 amino acids. The ends were cut back, 4 bases at V and 0 bases at J, with 9 bases in the middle. CDR1 and CDR2 (germline): SNHLY, FYNNEI. The CDR3 region has the DNA TGTGCCAGCAGTGGCCCAGAGATGAACACTGAAGCTTTCTTT. Its protein product is CASSGPEMNTEAFF.

This clonotype was detected a few times. V is TRBV5-4 and J is TRBJ2-5; 8 nucleotides line up with TRBD1. V shed 4 bases and J 4 bases; nucleotides not matched to a gene: 6. Germline CDR1 is SGHNT and CDR2 is YYREEE (reference sequence). The CDR3 has 14 residues. The CDR3 nucleotides are TGTGCCAGCAGCCCTATTCAGGGGGCAGAGACCCAGTACTTC. This codes for CASSPIQGAETQYF.

This clonotype was detected a few times. The chain joins TRBV6-6 to TRBJ2-3, with 8 bases identical to TRBD1. The trim removed 2 bases at V and 8 bases at J, leaving 9 bases unmatched. Germline lookup yields CDR1 MNHNY and CDR2 SVGAGI (reference sequence). The length of the CDR3 is 15 residues. This chain's CDR3 is CASSYAGGDATTQYF. In DNA form, the CDR3 reads TGTGCCAGCAGTTACGCAGGGGGCGACGCGACTACGCAGTATTTT.

This clonotype was recorded many times. The chain recombines TRBV6-6 with TRBJ1-2; no firm D call. The CDR3 covers 13 residues. V was cut by 0 bases and J by 3 bases, with 5 bases left in between. Per germline, CDR1 MNHNY and CDR2 SVGAGI (reference sequence). The CDR3 spells CASSYSPDYGYTF. The DNA for the CDR3 is TGTGCCAGCAGTTACTCGCCCGACTATGGCTACACCTTC.

Worth noting for this clonotype: The junction and the germline gene differ at one end; a read error may be behind it. The rearrangement links TRBV4-1 to TRBJ2-7, with D hard to call. Germline V lookup: CDR1 MGHRA, CDR2 YSYEKL. CDR3 length: 12 residues. The CDR3 reads CASSPNTYEQYF. CDR3 in DNA: TGTGCCAGCAGCCCAAACACGTACGAGCAGTACTTC.

The chain combines TRBV28 with TRBJ2-1, with a tentative D call TRBD2 (6 bases). V was cut by 6 bases and J by 0 bases, with 15 bases left in between. CDR3 length equals 16 residues. Germline V gene sequence: CDR1 MDHEN, CDR2 SYDVKM. The CDR3 protein is CASSPADGSSYNEQFF. The CDR3 nucleotides read TGTGCCAGCAGCCCCGCAGACGGGAGCTCCTACAATGAGCAGTTCTTC.

This chain joins TRBV6-5 and TRBJ2-7; tentatively, D is TRBD2 (5 bases). In germline, CDR1 is MNHEY, CDR2 SVGAGI. The CDR3 is 13 residues long. The V end lost 0 bases, the J end lost 5 bases, and 8 bases lay between the germline ends. The CDR3 loop reads CASSYSRGNEQYF. The CDR3 DNA is TGTGCCAGCAGTTACTCGAGAGGGAACGAGCAGTACTTC.

The genes are TRBV12-3 or TRBV12-4 and TRBJ2-3, with D perhaps TRBD2 (5 bases). V was cut by 7 bases and J by 6 bases, with 11 bases left in between. The CDR3 extends over 12 amino acids. CDR3 sequence reads: CASTAGGDTQYF. DNA of the CDR3: TGTGCCAGCACCGCGGGTGGGGATACGCAGTATTTT.